Following are 24 T cell receptor beta chains from one sample sequenced in a study of human T cells and chemical hapten exposure. TCRdb re-derived calls from the RACE reads in MiXCR, one entry per CDR3 protein. The sample shows about 73,000 distinct CDR3 sequences, around 8.8% of them seen only once. Sample time point: patch test 2, 6 weeks after DPC sensitization. Treatment: therapeutic diphenylcyclopropenone sensitization with weekly scalp DPC. Sequencing used whole blood, obtained in connection with sensitization to the hapten diphenylcyclopropenone (DPC). These receptors all stem from a woman aged 50 to 60 with alopecia areata. Some clones in this sample may be carry-over from other donors' samples.

This clonotype showed up just a few times. The rearrangement joins TRBV12-3 or TRBV12-4 to TRBJ2-1; the D is unclear. The CDR3 totals 12 residues. Trimming took 3 bases from V and 8 from J, leaving 8 bases between them. The CDR3 sequence: CASSFAAHEQFF. The CDR3 DNA is TGTGCCAGCAGTTTCGCAGCCCATGAGCAGTTCTTC.

This clonotype was counted between two and nine times. The rearrangement links TRBV5-1 to TRBJ1-2, with D perhaps matching TRBD1 (6 bases). Trimming pared 0 bases from V and 2 bases from J, leaving 11 bases between. The CDR3 sequence is 15 residues long. Germline values: CDR1 SGHRS, CDR2 YFSETQ. CDR3 coding DNA: TGCGCCAGCAGCTTGGAGGGCAGGGGAAACTATGGCTACACCTTC. This gives the protein CASSLEGRGNYGYTF.

There are a few counts of this clonotype. The chain uses TRBV6-6 and TRBJ1-2, with D possibly TRBD1 on 6 matching bases. Trimming shortened V by 0 bases and J by 6 bases, and 20 bases separated the two germline ends. Per germline, CDR1 MNHNY and CDR2 SVGAGI (reference sequence). This CDR3 has 17 residues. This chain's CDR3 is CASSYSGVYAGGDGYTF. CDR3 coding DNA: TGTGCCAGCAGTTACTCGGGGGTATATGCGGGGGGCGATGGCTACACCTTC.

This clonotype was found a few times. The chain joins TRBV5-1 to TRBJ1-1, with D possibly being TRBD1 (5 bases). V lost 6 bases, J lost 5 bases, and 14 bases lay in between. This CDR3 contains 13 residues. Germline V gene sequence: CDR1 SGHRS, CDR2 YFSETQ. CDR3 residues: CASTFISGTEAFF. The CDR3, as DNA: TGCGCCAGCACCTTCATCTCAGGGACTGAAGCTTTCTTT.

The V call is TRBV10-3, the J call TRBJ1-1, with 8 nucleotides matching TRBD1. The CDR3 length is 14 residues. The germline V gene encodes CDR1 ENHRY and CDR2 SYGVKD. The trim removed 5 bases at V and 4 bases at J, leaving 6 bases unmatched. CDR3 sequence: CAISLTGEATEAFF. The CDR3 coding sequence is TGTGCCATCAGTCTGACAGGGGAGGCCACTGAAGCTTTCTTT.

This clonotype has more than one count but fewer than ten. The chain recombines TRBV4-1 with TRBJ1-4; possible D gene TRBD1, 5 bases. In germline, CDR1 is MGHRA, CDR2 YSYEKL. The CDR3 has 14 amino acids. V was clipped by 4 bases and J by 7 bases, with 13 bases between them. CDR3: CASSPIRRVEKLFF. CDR3 coding DNA: TGCGCCAGCAGCCCAATCCGCAGGGTTGAAAAACTGTTTTTT.

This clonotype was recorded at least ten times. The CDR3 DNA reads as TGTGCCAGCAGTTTTACGGGTGAAGCTTTCTTT. Its translation is CASSFTGEAFF. The chain combines TRBV12-3 or TRBV12-4 with TRBJ1-1, with no clear D. The CDR3 totals 11 residues. With 3 bases removed from V and 7 bases from J, the gap between germline ends came to 6 bases.

The chain couples TRBV20-1 to TRBJ2-7; 10 nucleotides agree with TRBD2. V gave up 6 bases and J gave up 7 bases; unmatched junction bases: 18. This CDR3 region has 16 residues. Germline values: CDR1 DFQATT, CDR2 SNEGSKA (reference sequence). CDR3 amino acids: CSARALAGVFLGEQYF. CDR3 coding DNA: TGCAGTGCCCGCGCGCTAGCGGGGGTGTTCTTGGGTGAGCAGTACTTC.

This clonotype was counted many times. The chain employs TRBV7-9 and TRBJ2-3, with D unclear. Between the trimmed V and J ends, which lost 6 bases and 1 base, there was a span of 14 bases. Germline CDR1 reads SEHNR; CDR2 reads FQNEAQ (reference sequence). This CDR3 region has 15 residues. CDR3 amino acids: CASRSVLGGTDTQYF. The CDR3 coding sequence is TGTGCCAGCAGGTCGGTACTTGGGGGCACAGATACGCAGTATTTT. Using reference TRBV7-9 and TRBJ2-3 for the parts outside the CDR3, the full variable domain is DTGVSQNPRHKITKRGQNVTFRCDPISEHNRLYWYRQTLGQGPEFLTYFQNEAQLEKSRLLSDRFSAERPKGSFSTLEIQRTEQGDSAMYLCASRSVLGGTDTQYFGPGTRLTVL.

The chain joins TRBV20-1 to TRBJ2-2; D unresolved. V dropped 0 bases and J dropped 0 bases, with 11 bases sitting between them. The CDR3 spans 16 residues. CDR1 and CDR2 from the germline V gene are DFQATT and SNEGSKA (reference sequence). The CDR3 nucleotides are TGCAGTGCTAGAGATCTGTATCAGTCGAACACCGGGGAGCTGTTTTTT. It codes for CSARDLYQSNTGELFF.

The V and J genes are TRBV7-6 and TRBJ2-6; unclear D gene. Trimming stripped 5 bases from V and 0 bases from J, with 8 bases between. Germline-derived CDR1 and CDR2 are SGHVS and FNYEAQ. This CDR3 comprises 15 residues. The CDR3 coding sequence is TGTGCCAGCAGCACGTTAAACTCTGGGGCCAACGTCCTGACTTTC. Its translation: CASSTLNSGANVLTF. Full variable domain (missing parts from reference TRBV7-6 and TRBJ2-6): GAGVSQSPRYKVTKRGQDVALRCDPISGHVSLYWYRQALGQGPEFLTYFNYEAQQDKSGLPNDRFSAERPEGSISTLTIQRTEQRDSAMYRCASSTLNSGANVLTFGAGSRLTVL.

In this sample, this clonotype turned up many times. This chain connects TRBV12-3 or TRBV12-4 to TRBJ1-2; a possible D gene is TRBD1 (5 bases). V lost 6 bases and J lost 8, with 13 bases in between. The CDR3 contains 12 residues. This CDR3 reads CASRRTQGGYTF. CDR3 DNA sequence: TGTGCCAGCAGGCGGACGCAGGGAGGCTACACCTTC.

Note on this clonotype: A much larger clone lies one base from this, so it may be a read error. The chain couples TRBV12-3 or TRBV12-4 to TRBJ2-3; no clear D. This CDR3 region has 12 residues. V was clipped by 4 bases and J by 0 bases, with 2 bases between them. Here the CDR3 DNA reads TGTGCCAGCAGTTACAGCACAGATACGCAGTATTTT. Translation gives CASSYSTDTQYF.

This clonotype was detected ten times or more. The rearrangement joins TRBV5-1 to TRBJ1-1, with no clear D. The CDR3 loop spans 14 amino acids. V dropped 4 bases and J dropped 1 base, with 11 bases sitting between them. CDR1 is SGHRS, CDR2 YFSETQ, per germline. The CDR3 protein is CASSGVETNTEAFF. CDR3 DNA: TGCGCCAGCAGCGGCGTAGAGACGAACACTGAAGCTTTCTTT.

This clonotype was observed a handful of times. The V gene is TRBV30, the J gene TRBJ1-4; no clear D gene. V lost 0 bases and J 0 bases, leaving 11 bases between the germline ends. The CDR3 consists of 16 residues. Germline CDR1 reads GTSNPN; CDR2 reads SVGIG (reference sequence). The CDR3 region has the DNA TGTGCCTGGAGTGTATTTACAGTCTCAACTAATGAAAAACTGTTTTTT. It codes for CAWSVFTVSTNEKLFF. The whole variable domain, remainder taken from reference TRBV30 and TRBJ1-4, is SQTIHQWPATLVQPVGSPLSLECTVEGTSNPNLYWYRQAAGRGLQLLFYSVGIGQISSEVPQNLSASRPQDRQFILSSKKLLLSDSGFYLCAWSVFTVSTNEKLFFGSGTQLSVL.

The V call is TRBV7-9, the J call TRBJ1-6, with D unclear. CDR3 size: 11 residues. Germline-derived CDR1 and CDR2 are SEHNR and FQNEAQ (reference sequence). Trimming stripped 5 bases from V and 10 bases from J, with 6 bases between. CDR3: CASSEDSPLHF. The CDR3 region has the DNA TGTGCCAGCAGCGAGGACTCACCCCTCCACTTT.

This clonotype was recorded a few times. V gene TRBV7-9 combines with J gene TRBJ1-2, with D unclear. The V and J ends lost 5 bases and 2 bases respectively, with 15 bases between them. The CDR3 has 15 residues. Germline assignment: CDR1 SEHNR and CDR2 FQNEAQ (reference sequence). The CDR3 nucleotides are TGTGCCAGCAGCCGTCCGGACGGGCGAAACTATGGCTACACCTTC. Amino acids: CASSRPDGRNYGYTF.

This clonotype was picked up many times. The chain carries TRBV20-1 and TRBJ1-5; TRBD1 agrees at 11 bases. CDR3 length equals 17 residues. Unmatched junction bases numbered 10, after V lost 6 bases and J lost 0 bases. Germline loops: CDR1 DFQATT, CDR2 SNEGSKA (reference sequence). CDR3 in DNA: TGCAGTGCCCGCGGACAGGGGGCGGTCTATAGCAATCAGCCCCAGCATTTT. Protein product: CSARGQGAVYSNQPQHF.

This clonotype occurred a few times. The chain employs TRBV29-1 and TRBJ2-7, with TRBD1 identical over 8 bases. V trimming: 6 bases; J trimming: 7 bases; junction bases outside the gene matches: 8. Germline-derived CDR1 and CDR2 are SQVTM and ANQGSEA. The CDR3 contains 12 residues. CDR3 loop: CSVLDRVKEQYF. The CDR3 region has the DNA TGCAGCGTGCTGGACAGGGTAAAGGAGCAGTACTTC.

The genes are TRBV9 and TRBJ2-2; 7 bases are a match to TRBD1. Germline CDR1 SGDLS, CDR2 YYNGEE. The CDR3 length is 15 residues. Losses at the gene ends were 4 bases for V and 1 base for J; bases not matched to a gene: 4. The CDR3 DNA reads as TGTGCCAGCAGCTCCCGACAGGGGAACACCGGGGAGCTGTTTTTT. Translation: CASSSRQGNTGELFF. The complete variable domain, with remaining parts taken from reference TRBV9 and TRBJ2-2, reads DSGVTQTPKHLITATGQRVTLRCSPRSGDLSVYWYQQSLDQGLQFLIQYYNGEERAKGNILERFSAQQFPDLHSELNLSSLELGDSALYFCASSSRQGNTGELFFGEGSRLTVL.

This clonotype was seen only a few times. The chain joins TRBV6-5 to TRBJ2-1; D gene uncertain. From germline, CDR1 is MNHEY and CDR2 SVGAGI. Trimming left V 4 bases short and J 6 bases short, with 4 bases between. This CDR3 is built from 11 residues. As DNA, the CDR3 is TGTGCCAGCAGTTGGGGCAATGAGCAGTTCTTC. Protein sequence: CASSWGNEQFF.

This clonotype was observed a few times. The chain uses TRBV5-1 and TRBJ2-3; 9 bases align to TRBD1. The V and J ends lost 5 bases and 0 bases, in that order; junction bases with no gene match: 4. The CDR3 has 15 amino acids. The V gene's germline CDR1 is SGHRS and CDR2 YFSETQ. The CDR3: CASSRTGDSTDTQYF. In nucleotides, the CDR3 is TGCGCCAGCAGTCGGACAGGGGACAGCACAGATACGCAGTATTTT.

The rearrangement links TRBV27 to TRBJ2-7; no reliable D call. V was shortened by 6 bases and J by 7 bases, with 13 bases between the two germline ends. Germline V gene data show CDR1 as MNHEY and CDR2 as SMNVEV (reference sequence). The CDR3 has 12 amino acids. CDR3 nucleotide sequence: TGTGCCAGCAGCGGACGGGCGATGGAGCAGTACTTC. Translation gives CASSGRAMEQYF.

This clonotype was recorded at least ten times. This chain joins TRBV9 and TRBJ1-1; D not certain. The CDR3 loop spans 14 amino acids. Trimming shortened V by 2 bases and J by 1 base, and 9 bases separated the two germline ends. The germline gives CDR1 SGDLS, CDR2 YYNGEE. CDR3 sequence (DNA): TGTGCCAGCAGCGTCCACGGGGAGAACACTGAAGCTTTCTTT. Translation: CASSVHGENTEAFF.